The source of this TCR beta chain is a study of blood T cell repertoires in COVID-19 (dated by TCRdb to 2020 to 2022). For the study in its entirety: The collaborator samples originated in the United States, Italy and Spain and spanned the acute and convalescent phases of COVID-19. A de-identified subject ID, COVID-19 status, age in years and sex were almost always included in the sample metadata. The repertoires were released in a freely available public database intended as a resource for research on the immune response to SARS-CoV-2. The material from the prospective study consisted of cDNA or gDNA derived from T cells, B-cell-depleted T cells, or PBMCs. Where available, HLA class I and class II types were taken from metadata supplied by the sample provider and were not determined by assay-based typing. Samples were obtained from the ongoing ImmuneRACE study (first 160 participants) and from some 1,300 subjects provided by 6 global collaborators. Deeply sampled blood TCRbeta repertoires from subjects exposed to, actively infected with, or recovered from COVID-19 were included in the dataset.

On this clone itself: Its antigen target is currently unknown. Base qualities are not at hand, and no much larger clone is one base apart.

Paper-wide results and their limitations: Clinical and demographic metadata were provided uncurated, with the amount varying by source and participant.

TCRbeta CDR3 regions were amplified from genomic DNA using the immunoSEQ Assay, a bias-controlled multiplex PCR. The published analysis was carried out like this. The number of nucleated cells in each sample was estimated from the amplification of reference gene primers within the assay. Sequence reads were collapsed and filtered to measure the absolute abundance of every unique TCRbeta CDR3 rearrangement. Productive Simpson clonality was computed per sample as the square root of Simpson's diversity index over productive rearrangements. TCRdb retrieved this table from immuneACCESS and kept in-frame rearrangements only. Not all clones are present; in checked studies, unresolved V genes account for under half, and no reason is known for the remainder. The V and J calls and clone size were taken over from that table, and D and trimming were inferred from the DNA. The sample records about 160,000 clones, about 77% of which are singletons. The ten largest make up approximately 15% of the sample.

Each collaborating institution followed its own protocols to collect whole blood in K2EDTA tubes. For TCRbeta analysis, collaborator samples were shipped as frozen whole blood, as isolated PBMCs, or as DNA extracted from either sample type. From the germline V gene (reference sequence), CDR1 is SEHNR and CDR2 is FQNEAQ. From its cysteine to its phenylalanine, the CDR3 spans 16 amino acids. Only CDR3 DNA remains: 48 bases, in frame from the first base. The V and J ends are trimmed by 3 bases and 2 bases, leaving 13 bases between them. Sequenced sample: peripheral blood. The V and J segments used are TRBV7-9 and TRBJ2-2, with the D gene uncertain. The origin of this receptor is an elderly woman with acute or convalescent COVID-19. The DNA is as follows: TGTGCCAGCAGCTTGGTGCGATCCTATAACACCGGGGAGCTGTTTTTT. It is translated as CASSLVRSYNTGELFF.